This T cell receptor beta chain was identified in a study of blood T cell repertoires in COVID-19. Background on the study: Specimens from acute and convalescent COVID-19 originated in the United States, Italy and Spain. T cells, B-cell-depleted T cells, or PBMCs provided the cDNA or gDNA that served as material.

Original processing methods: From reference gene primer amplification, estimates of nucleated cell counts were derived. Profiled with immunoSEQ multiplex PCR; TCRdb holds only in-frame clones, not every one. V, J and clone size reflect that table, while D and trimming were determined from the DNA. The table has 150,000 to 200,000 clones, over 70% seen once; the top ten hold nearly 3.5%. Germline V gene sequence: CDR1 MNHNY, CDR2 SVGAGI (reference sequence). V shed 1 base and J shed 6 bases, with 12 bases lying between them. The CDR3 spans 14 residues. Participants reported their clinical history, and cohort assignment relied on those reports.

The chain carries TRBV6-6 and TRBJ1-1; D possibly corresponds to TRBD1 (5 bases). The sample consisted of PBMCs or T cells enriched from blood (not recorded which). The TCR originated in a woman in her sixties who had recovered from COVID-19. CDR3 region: CASSYYGGGAEAFF. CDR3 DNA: TGTGCCAGCAGTTACTATGGGGGAGGGGCTGAAGCTTTCTTT.